This T cell receptor beta chain derives from a study of cytomegalovirus exposure and HLA in healthy donors. Study results and caveats: Cytomegalovirus association was assigned to under 200 TCR beta chains.

The PCR contained 60 Vbeta and 13 Jbeta primers. This table comes from immunoSEQ multiplex PCR, and its TCRdb copy is limited to in-frame clones, with some not included. The sample lists approximately 110,000 clones, around 73% seen once, with roughly 1.2% in the top ten. CDR1 and CDR2 (germline): MDHEN, SYDVKM. V shed 6 bases, J shed 1 base, and the junction held 11 bases outside the gene matches. The CDR3 runs 17 residues. Note on this clone: What it recognizes is unknown.

The TCR comes from a young man in good health and CMV-seronegative. The specimen sequenced was PBMCs. The genes are TRBV28 and TRBJ1-3; 8 bases match TRBD1. The CDR3 loop is CASRSRTGSNSGNTIYF. The CDR3 region has the DNA TGTGCCAGCAGATCACGGACAGGGAGCAATTCTGGAAACACCATATATTTT.